The 18 T cell receptor beta chains presented below share a single source sample, sequenced in a study of tissue T cells after allogeneic stem cell transplantation. TCRdb's copy holds only in-frame clones and misses some; the assay was immunoSEQ multiplex PCR. In the table there are about 21,000 clones, approximately 72% of which are singletons. The sequenced material came from spleen. All receptors come from a female BALB/c mouse in good health. Strain haplotype (MHC): H2-d.

To note about this clone: Each gene name is a mouse one. Sequencing ends 1 residue short of the CDR3 end; the germline J gene provides the rest. This chain uses TRBV31 with TRBJ2-7; D is possibly TRBD2 (5 bases). This CDR3 has 12 residues. V was pared by 0 bases and J by 5 bases, with 8 bases between. Germline V gene data show CDR1 as GKSSPN and CDR2 as SITVG. The CDR3 protein is CAWSLWGDEQYF. The CDR3 bases that were read are TGTGCCTGGAGTCTATGGGGAGATGAACAGTAC.

This clone was seen a few times. Germline and genes: mouse. The read finishes 1 residue shy of the CDR3 end, and the germline J gene is used to complete it. The V call is TRBV13-2, the J call TRBJ2-1; weak D call: TRBD1 (6 bases). Looked up from germline, CDR1 is NNHNN and CDR2 is SYGAGS (reference sequence). The length of the CDR3 is 14 residues. Between the trimmed V and J ends, which lost 4 bases and 0 bases, there was a span of 8 bases. CDR3 DNA (partial): TGTGCCAGCGGTCGACAGGATAACTATGCTGAGCAGTTC. Encoded protein: CASGRQDNYAEQF. The full CDR3 reads CASGRQDNYAEQFF.

A word on this clone: Each gene name is a mouse one. Read data end 1 residue before the CDR3 end; the end is taken from the germline J gene. This chain joins TRBV13-1 and TRBJ1-3; 12 positions match TRBD1. CDR1 is NSHNY, CDR2 SYGAGN, per germline. With 3 bases clipped from V and 4 bases from J, the junction kept 2 bases outside the gene matches. CDR3 length equals 15 residues. CDR3 residues: CASSGDRGLGNTLYF. The sequenced part of the CDR3 DNA is TGTGCCAGCAGTGGGGACAGGGGGCTAGGAAATACGCTCTAT.

With respect to this clone: Gene names refer to mouse genes. The read falls 1 residue short of the CDR3 end, and the missing part is taken from the germline J gene. The rearrangement links TRBV3 to TRBJ2-4; the D is unclear. Germline assignment: CDR1 SNHLY and CDR2 FYNGKV (reference sequence). CDR3 length equals 12 residues. V was shortened by 5 bases and J by 7 bases, with 10 bases between the two germline ends. The covered CDR3 bases are TGTGCCAGCAGCCCCGGGGTTGACACCTTGTAC. Amino acids: CASSPGVDTLY. The entire CDR3 reads CASSPGVDTLYF.

Comment on this clone: The gene names given are mouse names. The read ends 1 residue early relative to the CDR3; the germline J gene fills the gap. The chain joins TRBV2 to TRBJ1-4; possibly TRBD1 for D (6 bases). The CDR3 has 14 amino acids. Germline CDR1 LGHNA, CDR2 YSYQKL. V lost 4 bases to trimming and J lost 2 bases, with 8 bases between them. CDR3 loop: CASSRDTSNERLFF. CDR3 DNA, as far as it was read: TGTGCCAGCAGCCGGGACACATCCAACGAAAGATTATTT.

Comments on this clone: Germline and genes: mouse. The read ends 1 residue early relative to the CDR3; the germline J gene fills the gap. J is TRBJ2-7 and V is TRBV5, with 9 bases identical to TRBD2. The CDR3 extends over 14 amino acids. Germline V CDR1 and CDR2: LGHNA, YNLKQL (reference sequence). Trimming at V came to 0 bases and at J to 7 bases, leaving 4 bases not matched to a gene. The covered CDR3 bases are TGTGCCAGCAGCCAAGATGGGGGGGCGCGAGAACAGTAC. Protein sequence: CASSQDGGAREQY. The whole CDR3 protein is CASSQDGGAREQYF.

About this clone: Here the gene names and germline are mouse. The CDR3 extends 1 residue past the end of the read, so its final part is completed from the germline J gene. The V and J genes are TRBV13-1 and TRBJ2-7, with 10 positions matching TRBD2. V dropped 4 bases and J dropped 4; count of bases not matched to a gene: 5. The CDR3 is 14 residues long. Germline assignment: CDR1 NSHNY and CDR2 SYGAGN. The sequenced part of the CDR3 DNA is TGTGCCAGCAGTCACCTGACTGGGGGGTATGAACAGTAC. This encodes CASSHLTGGYEQY. The CDR3, in full, reads CASSHLTGGYEQYF.

In the case of this clone: Any gene name here is a mouse gene name. Here the CDR3 reads CASSPRLGGAGQLYF. Incomplete CDR3 DNA: TGTGCCAGCAGCCCACGACTGGGGGGCGCCGGGCAGCTCTAC. The J gene is TRBJ2-2, the V gene TRBV4; TRBD2 aligns across 10 bases. The CDR3 end lies 1 residue beyond the end of the read and is filled in from the germline J gene. The V segment lost 5 bases and the J segment 6 bases; nucleotides outside the gene matches: 6. CDR1 is LGHDT and CDR2 is YNNKQL in the germline V gene (reference sequence). The CDR3 is 15 amino acids.

Concerning this clone: Gene names refer to mouse genes. Partial CDR3 DNA: TGTGCCAGCAGCTTAGGCTGGGGGGACTATGCTGAGCAGTTC. This sequence encodes CASSLGWGDYAEQF. The whole CDR3 reads CASSLGWGDYAEQFF. This chain joins TRBV3 and TRBJ2-1, with TRBD2 identical over 8 bases. With the read ending 1 residue before the CDR3 end, the germline J gene is used to fill in that end. Unmatched junction bases numbered 1, after V lost 1 base and J lost 2 bases. Germline CDR1 reads SNHLY; CDR2 reads FYNGKV (reference sequence). This CDR3 region has 15 residues.

Comments on this clone: Gene names are mouse gene names. Coverage ceases 1 residue before the CDR3 finishes, and the germline J gene fills in the end. This rearrangement joins TRBV5 to TRBJ2-5; D gene ambiguous. The CDR3 is made up of 11 amino acids. V lost 1 base and J lost 5, with 1 base in between. The germline V gene has CDR1 LGHNA and CDR2 YNLKQL (reference sequence). The CDR3: CASSQADTQYF. The covered CDR3 bases are TGTGCCAGCAGCCAAGCAGACACCCAGTAC.

In regard to this clone: Mouse gene names apply. Read coverage stops 1 residue before the CDR3 terminus; the germline J gene supplies the remainder. The chain is built from TRBV19 and TRBJ2-2; TRBD2 matches 8 bases. The V segment lost 2 bases and the J segment 4 bases; nucleotides outside the gene matches: 1. CDR1 is FNHDT, CDR2 SITEND, per germline (reference sequence). This CDR3 has 14 residues. CDR3 protein: CASSMGGRTGQLYF. The DNA read from the CDR3 is TGTGCCAGCAGTATGGGGGGGCGCACCGGGCAGCTCTAC.

A note on this clone: Gene and germline names: mouse. The read ends 1 residue shy of where the CDR3 ends; the end is completed using the germline J gene. The chain links TRBV13-2 to TRBJ2-4; no definite D call. V lost 2 bases and J lost 3, with 10 bases in between. Per the germline V gene, CDR1 is NNHNN and CDR2 is SYGAGS (reference sequence). The CDR3 consists of 14 residues. CDR3 in amino acids: CASGEGRAQNTLYF. CDR3 DNA (partial): TGTGCCAGCGGTGAAGGGAGGGCACAAAACACCTTGTAC.

About this clone: Gene names are mouse gene names. The CDR3 end falls 1 residue outside the read, so it is completed with the germline J gene. The rearrangement joins TRBV14 to TRBJ1-1; no firm D call. V was shortened by 1 base and J by 3 bases, with 7 bases between the two germline ends. The CDR3 is made up of 13 amino acids. Germline V gives CDR1 SGHDT, CDR2 FRDEAV. The part of the CDR3 DNA that was read is TGTGCCAGCAGTTTCGGGGTGGACACAGAAGTCTTC. It translates to CASSFGVDTEVF. The full CDR3 protein is CASSFGVDTEVFF.

Points on this clone: Mouse names are used for the genes. The CDR3 extends 1 residue past the end of the read, so its final part is completed from the germline J gene. The chain is built from TRBV16 and TRBJ2-4, with TRBD2 identical over 7 bases. The CDR3 is 17 amino acids. After removal of 0 bases from V and 1 base from J, the junction contained 7 bases not matched to a gene. Looked up from germline, CDR1 is SGHSA and CDR2 is FRNQAP. The CDR3 loop reads CASSLDGGDWGQNTLYF. CDR3 DNA, as far as it was read: TGTGCAAGCAGCTTAGACGGGGGGGATTGGGGTCAAAACACCTTGTAC. Using reference TRBV16 and TRBJ2-4 for the parts outside the CDR3, the full variable domain is NAGVIQTPRHKVTGKGQEATLWCEPISGHSAVFWYRQTIVQGLEFLTYFRNQAPIDDSGMPKERFSAQMPNQSHSTLKIQSTQPQDSAVYLCASSLDGGDWGQNTLYFGAGTRLSVL.

A word on this clone: Genes here carry mouse names. The read ends 1 residue before the CDR3 terminus; that terminus is restored from the germline J gene. The chain combines TRBV19 with TRBJ1-1, with D unresolved. Germline V CDR1 and CDR2: FNHDT, SITEND (reference sequence). The V and J ends lost 1 base and 7 bases respectively, with 5 bases between them. This CDR3 spans 11 amino acids. Here the CDR3 reads CASSIRVEVFF. The CDR3 DNA, read in part, is TGTGCCAGCAGTATAAGGGTAGAAGTCTTC.

This clone has just a few counts. The gene symbols are mouse symbols. The read terminates 1 residue ahead of where the CDR3 ends, so the germline J gene completes it. The rearrangement joins TRBV19 to TRBJ2-1; the D is unclear. The V gene's germline CDR1 is FNHDT and CDR2 SITEND (reference sequence). V lost 2 bases and J lost 3, with 6 bases in between. This CDR3 contains 13 residues. The sequenced CDR3 bases are TGTGCCAGCAGTATGGCAGTCTATGCTGAGCAGTTC. It encodes CASSMAVYAEQF. The complete CDR3 sequence is CASSMAVYAEQFF.

About this clone: Genes here carry mouse names. The read is 1 residue too short to cover the CDR3 end, so that end is filled in from the germline J gene. The chain recombines TRBV31 with TRBJ2-3; 8 bases align to TRBD2. The germline V gene encodes CDR1 GKSSPN and CDR2 SITVG. The V gene end was trimmed by 0 bases and the J gene end by 4 bases; junction bases not matched to a gene: 3. The CDR3 has 14 amino acids. The CDR3 DNA, read in part, is TGTGCCTGGAGTCTATCTGGGGGGACAGAAACGCTGTAT. Protein: CAWSLSGGTETLY. The CDR3 reads in full as CAWSLSGGTETLYF.

On this clone itself: Genes here carry mouse names. The sequenced fragment ends 1 residue before the CDR3 boundary, so the rest is inferred from the germline J gene. This rearrangement joins TRBV2 to TRBJ1-2; possibly TRBD1 for D (5 bases). This CDR3 region has 15 residues. Trimming stripped 0 bases from V and 0 bases from J, with 8 bases between. CDR1 and CDR2 (germline): LGHNA, YSYQKL. CDR3 protein: CASSQDRGTNSDYTF. The CDR3 DNA, read in part, is TGTGCCAGCAGCCAAGATCGGGGGACAAACTCCGACTACACC. The full variable domain, its missing parts supplied by reference TRBV2 and TRBJ1-2, is DPKIIQKPKYLVAVTGSEKILICEQYLGHNAMYWYRQSAKKPLEFMFSYSYQKLMDNQTASSRFQPQSSKKNHLDLQITALKPDDSATYFCASSQDRGTNSDYTFGSGTRLLVI.